This TCR beta chain was documented in a study of blood T cell repertoires in COVID-19. Sequenced by immunoSEQ multiplex PCR; TCRdb stores in-frame clones only, minus some. The data contain 70,000 or so clones, around 79% of them singletons. The clonotype was recovered from a woman in her 70s with acute or convalescent COVID-19. Specimen: peripheral blood.

This CDR3 is CSVETLPAAEAFF. The CDR3 region has the DNA TGCAGCGTTGAAACCCTGCCGGCGGCTGAAGCTTTCTTT. The V and J genes are TRBV29-1 and TRBJ1-1; D is undetermined. The CDR3 runs 13 residues. The ends were cut back, 2 bases at V and 6 bases at J, with 13 bases in the middle. CDR1 is SQVTM, CDR2 ANQGSEA, per germline.